Reported below is one TCR beta chain. There is no known antigen for this receptor. No per-base quality is available; no much larger clone lies one base away. In total, more than 500 healthy bone marrow donors made up the cohort. All cohort members were sampled while nominally healthy, although unrecorded immune exposures were likely present. The donor tested CMV seronegative, placing the donor among the 300 to 400 seronegative members of the cohort. Every donor gave a peripheral blood sample, and the peripheral blood mononuclear cells from that sample were used for TCR beta sequencing. The Qiagen DNeasy Blood Extraction Kit was used to extract genomic DNA from the blood cell samples. The data derive from a study of cytomegalovirus exposure and HLA in healthy donors (dated by TCRdb to the late 2010s). A note on the overall study: An earlier analysis of some 600 of the donors reported roughly 300 Gb of sequence data and approximately 120 million unique TCR beta sequences obtained from about 170 million T cells. All discovery cohort repertoires had been generated on a single sequencing platform. The study profiled the T cell repertoires of around 700 subjects by immunosequencing and related them to cytomegalovirus serostatus. An earlier analysis of about 620 of the donors applied high-throughput TCR beta sequencing to assess whether each TCR beta V gene segment acted as functional or pseudogenic. Besides the first cohort of roughly 700 subjects, a separate validation cohort made up of 120 different subjects was used. HLA typing included class I and class II loci at four-digit resolution. Among about 400 genotyped donors of the cohort, an average of approximately 240,000 unique TCR beta nucleotide sequences was sequenced per donor, of which about 20% were non-productive. Genome-wide SNP genotypes for about 60% of the roughly 700 donors were used in a later genetic analysis, which treated that subset as a discovery cohort. Donor age, sex, ethnicity and CMV serostatus were compiled together with the repertoire data. To predict cytomegalovirus infection status, the study combined high-throughput TCR immunosequencing, statistical association of individual TCRs with disease status, and machine learning. Of the roughly 400 genotyped donors, about 84% fell in the genetic ancestry cluster associated with self-reported Caucasian donors. The study was designed to test whether signatures of past pathogen exposure could be identified by cataloging public T cell receptors. Rather than using new phenotypic data, the later analysis identified candidate immune exposures from TCR beta sequences and from how often those sequences occurred across donors. Several DR-DQ haplotypes were treated as single units for association and clustering because of strong linkage in the cohort. About 300 gigabases of sequencing data and around 88 million unique TCR sequences made up an early release that covered around 640 HLA-typed donors. Typing coverage differed by locus: A, B, C, DRB1 and DQB1 were typed in about 629-640 donors, DQA1 in 522, DPA1 in some 600, and DPB1 in 400 to 480. To study patterns of TCR occurrence, a later analysis re-analyzed previously published TCR beta repertoires from more than 550 donors and added high-resolution HLA genotyping. The research as a whole found: In a later genetic analysis, a missense DCLRE1C variant was associated with V-gene and J-gene trimming of TCR beta chains, and the association was replicated in an independent cohort. According to a later analysis, TCR association rates differed among HLA loci, with DRB1 alleles showing the most associated TCRs and HLA-C alleles showing the fewest. The study gave a list of 150 to 200 TCR beta chains associated with cytomegalovirus. In vitro tests confirmed that a few of the cytomegalovirus-associated TCR beta chains recognize cytomegalovirus antigens. For the cohort, immune exposure information was limited to CMV serostatus. Strong co-occurrence of HLA alleles, especially DR and DQ, made assigning TCR associations to individual alleles difficult. In both the original and validation cohorts, the classifier was reported to diagnose cytomegalovirus status with high specificity and sensitivity. Correlated functional status among segregating V segments might be attributable to linkage disequilibrium, but an unknown experimental factor could not be ruled out. A further reported finding was that TCR beta sequences accurately predicted the HLA-A and HLA-B alleles for most subjects in the first cohort. An earlier analysis of some 560 of the donors showed that most TCR beta V segments appeared in productive rearrangements either about 87% or about 30% of the time, which broadly matched IMGT annotations. Because counts were too low, around 18 rarely observed V segments, including chromosome 9 orphons, were left out of the earlier analysis of some 600 of the donors. Most CMV-associated TCR beta chains appeared to be HLA-restricted in a later analysis, and the HLA associations seemed to be driven largely by CMV exposure. A later analysis found that HLA-associated TCR beta chains were more clonally expanded and had lower generation probabilities than equally common non-associated chains. Several of the top co-occurrence clusters appeared to be linked to parvovirus B19, influenza, CMV and Epstein-Barr virus, according to a later analysis. The authors suggested that the approach could potentially be extended to other disease states and immunological phenotypes. The 87-base-pair reads could not distinguish some IMGT-functional V segments, including TRBV6-2 and TRBV6-3, so those segments were excluded. Because some donors lacked HLA typing at each locus, the association tests relied only on the typed subset. At a false discovery rate of 0.05, a later analysis linked under 20,000 TCR beta sequences to specific HLA alleles. Sequencing depth was assumed to be roughly uniform across donors in the presence/absence analyses, though that assumption may not hold. A group of highly shared sequence variants was considered likely to be a technical artifact of the sequencing pipeline. A later genetic analysis reported fewer N-insertions in productive TCRs among donors in an Asian-associated ancestry cluster than the roughly 720-donor mean. Most TCR sequences were seen in very few donors, while some public TCRs were found in many individuals. The cohort was sequenced for TCR beta chains only, and without alpha or paired-chain data the features that could be detected were limited.

Taken from cysteine to phenylalanine, the CDR3 has 13 residues. Solely the CDR3 DNA is kept, with 39 bases framed from the first base. The germline V gene encodes CDR1 SGHDN and CDR2 FVKESK. V trim: 4 bases; J trim: 6 bases; unmatched bases: 1. Library preparation was by the immunoSEQ multiplex PCR assay. A mixture of 60 forward primers for TCR Vbeta segments and 13 reverse primers for TCR Jbeta segments was used in the multiplex PCR. The CDR3 region of rearranged TCR beta genes was amplified from genomic DNA by a multiplex PCR assay. On the Illumina HiSeq System, the amplified TCR beta libraries were sequenced as 87-base-pair reads. Regarding the original processing steps: A later analysis counted about 76 million unique TCR beta chains across the 550 to 800 repertoires, and 10 million to 11 million of these chains were shared by at least two donors. A nearest-neighbor algorithm error-corrected the raw reads and collapsed the reads into unique sequences, merging closely related sequences to remove PCR and sequencing errors. CDR3 sequences were aligned to IMGT reference sequences to assign V, D and J gene segments. For a sequence to be retained, a match of at least six nucleotides to both a V gene segment and a J gene segment was required. Rearrangements were classified as productive when the CDR3 lacked stop codons and remained in frame with V and J, and all other rearrangements were classified as non-productive. CDR3 was defined by IMGT convention, running from the second conserved V-encoded cysteine to the conserved J-encoded phenylalanine. Sequences without an unambiguous match to a single V gene segment were excluded from the earlier analysis of 587 of the donors. An earlier analysis of several hundred of the donors classified V segments as functional when productive rearrangements were above 56.7% and as segregating when the standard deviation between donors was above 5%. A statistical classification framework was built for diagnosing cytomegalovirus status from the catalog of TCR beta chain sequences. A later analysis assigned V and J genes by comparing TCR nucleotide sequences with IMGT/GENE-DB human TR gene sequences. A later analysis assigned CDR3 sequences and most-parsimonious VDJ recombination scenarios with the TCRdist pipeline. In a later analysis, each TCR beta chain was defined by its CDR3 amino acid sequence together with its V-gene family, and reads without a unique V-gene family were excluded. In a later analysis, fewer than 600 highly shared, low-generation-probability nucleotide sequences were removed to address suspected cross-contamination and a sequencing artifact. In a later analysis, a clonal expansion index for each public chain was calculated from normalized within-repertoire ranks of inferred template counts. In a later analysis, generation probabilities were computed with a VDJ recombination model fitted to out-of-frame rearrangements, and the resulting probabilities were checked against IGoR. In a later analysis, hypergeometric tests were used to score TCR-TCR, TCR-HLA and TCR-CMV co-occurrence, with a repertoire-size bias correction applied to TCR pairs. False discovery rates were estimated in a later analysis by permuting HLA or CMV assignments 20 times. A later analysis grouped co-occurring TCRs with DBSCAN, adding TCRdist sequence similarity when clustering within HLA-allele-positive subsets. Repertoires with fewer than 30,000 or more than 120,000 public chains, plus five repertoires with anomalous nucleotide sharing, were excluded from co-occurrence clustering. Imported from immuneACCESS, the table was reduced by TCRdb to in-frame sequences with V and J called. These copies leave out some clones; in studies compared against another copy, an unresolved V gene accounts for under half, and the cause of the remainder is not known. V, J and clone size reflect that table, while D and trimming were determined from the DNA. The table for this sample lists more than 100,000 clones; more than 80% of them were counted only once. 1% of the sample rests with the top ten.

This sequence was found in a man aged 35-49 years in good health and CMV-seronegative. The specimen sequenced was PBMCs. This sequence uses TRBV14 and TRBJ2-3, and 10 bases in between align with TRBD2. The CDR3 has the sequence CASSLAGGDTQYF. Read as DNA, the sequence is TGTGCCAGCAGCCTAGCGGGGGGCGATACGCAGTATTTT.